This T cell receptor beta chain was obtained from a study of high-grade serous ovarian cancer treatment subgroups. Study-level findings and limits: TCR clonal relatedness correlated positively with neoantigen level. These tumor repertoires lack spatial information from bulk sequencing. Repertoire analysis covered CDR3 alone, not CDR1 or CDR2.

In the case of this clone: Its antigen is not known.

Tumor samples were obtained before definitive surgery or chemotherapy. Repertoires were generated with immunoSEQ multiplex PCR, while TCRdb's copy carries only in-frame clones and drops some. The sample has tens of thousands of clones, around 84% seen once; the top ten hold under 2.5%. The CDR3 sequence is 16 residues long. Germline V gene lookup returns CDR1 SGHAT and CDR2 FQNNGV. V lost 0 bases to trimming and J lost 7 bases; unmatched junction nucleotides: 4. The sample was tumor tissue. The sequence was obtained from a human donor with high-grade serous ovarian cancer. This chain uses TRBV11-2 with TRBJ2-2; 11 bases agree with TRBD2. CDR3 sequence (DNA): TGTGCCAGCAGCTTAGATGCGGGACTAGCGGACGGGGAGCTGTTTTTT. Translating gives CASSLDAGLADGELFF.